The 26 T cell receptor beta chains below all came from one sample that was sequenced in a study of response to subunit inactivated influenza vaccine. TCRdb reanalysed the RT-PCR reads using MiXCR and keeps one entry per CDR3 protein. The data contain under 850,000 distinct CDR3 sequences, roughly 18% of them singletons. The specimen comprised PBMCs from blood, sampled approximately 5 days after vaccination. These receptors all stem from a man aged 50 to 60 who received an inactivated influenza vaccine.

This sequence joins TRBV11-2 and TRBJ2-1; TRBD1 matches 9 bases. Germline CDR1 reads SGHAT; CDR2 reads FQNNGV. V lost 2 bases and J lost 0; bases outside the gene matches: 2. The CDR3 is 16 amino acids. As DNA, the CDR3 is TGTGCCAGCAGCTTATGGGGACAGGGCTCCTACAATGAGCAGTTCTTC. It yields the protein CASSLWGQGSYNEQFF.

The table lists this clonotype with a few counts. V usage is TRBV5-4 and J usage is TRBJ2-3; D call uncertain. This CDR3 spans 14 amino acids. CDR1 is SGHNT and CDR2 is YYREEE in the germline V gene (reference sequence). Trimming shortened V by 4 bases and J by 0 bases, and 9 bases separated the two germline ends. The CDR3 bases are TGTGCCAGCAGCCCGTTCACCAGCACAGATACGCAGTATTTT. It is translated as CASSPFTSTDTQYF.

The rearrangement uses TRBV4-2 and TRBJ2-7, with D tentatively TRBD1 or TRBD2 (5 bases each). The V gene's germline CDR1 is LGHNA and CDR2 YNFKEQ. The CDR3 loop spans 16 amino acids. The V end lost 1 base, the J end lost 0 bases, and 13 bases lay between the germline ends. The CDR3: CASSQGFGASSYEQYF. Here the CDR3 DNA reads TGTGCCAGCAGCCAAGGGTTCGGGGCAAGCTCCTACGAGCAGTACTTC.

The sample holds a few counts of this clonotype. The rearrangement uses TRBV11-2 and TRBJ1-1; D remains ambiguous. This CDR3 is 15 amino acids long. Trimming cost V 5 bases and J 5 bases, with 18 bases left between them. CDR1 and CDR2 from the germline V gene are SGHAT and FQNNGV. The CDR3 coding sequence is TGTGCCAGCAGCCTCGAGACGTGGACTGGAACTGAAGCTTTCTTT. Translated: CASSLETWTGTEAFF. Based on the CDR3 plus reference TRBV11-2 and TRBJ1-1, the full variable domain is EAGVAQSPRYKIIEKRQSVAFWCNPISGHATLYWYQQILGQGPKLLIQFQNNGVVDDSQLPKDRFSAERLKGVDSTLKIQPAKLEDSAVYLCASSLETWTGTEAFFGQGTRLTVV.

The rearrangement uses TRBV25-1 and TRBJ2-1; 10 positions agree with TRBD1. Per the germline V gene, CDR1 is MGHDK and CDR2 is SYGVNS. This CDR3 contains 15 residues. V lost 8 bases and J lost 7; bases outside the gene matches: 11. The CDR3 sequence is CASGKGQGLWNEQFF. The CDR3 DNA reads TGTGCCAGCGGCAAGGGACAGGGGTTGTGGAATGAGCAGTTCTTC.

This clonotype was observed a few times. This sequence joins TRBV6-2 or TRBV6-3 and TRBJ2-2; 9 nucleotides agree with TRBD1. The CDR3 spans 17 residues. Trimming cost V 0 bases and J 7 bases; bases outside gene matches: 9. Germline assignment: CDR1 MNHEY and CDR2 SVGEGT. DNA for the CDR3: TGTGCCAGCAGTTACTCTTCGGGACAGGGAATGCACGGGGAGCTGTTTTTT. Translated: CASSYSSGQGMHGELFF.

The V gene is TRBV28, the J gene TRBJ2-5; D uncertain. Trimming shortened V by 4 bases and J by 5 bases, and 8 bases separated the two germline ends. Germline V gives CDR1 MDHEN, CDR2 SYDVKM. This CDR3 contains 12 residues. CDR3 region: CASSSVLETQYF. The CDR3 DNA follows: TGTGCCAGCAGTTCAGTGTTGGAGACCCAGTACTTC.

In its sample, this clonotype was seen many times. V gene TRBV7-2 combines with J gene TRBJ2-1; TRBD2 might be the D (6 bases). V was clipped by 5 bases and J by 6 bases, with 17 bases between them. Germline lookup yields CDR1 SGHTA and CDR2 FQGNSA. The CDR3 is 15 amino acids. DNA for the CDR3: TGTGCCAGCAGCCCCCTGCTCGGGAGTGTCAATGAGCAGTTCTTC. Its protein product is CASSPLLGSVNEQFF. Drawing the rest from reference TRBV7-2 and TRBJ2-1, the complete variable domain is GAGVSQSPSNKVTEKGKDVELRCDPISGHTALYWYRQSLGQGLEFLIYFQGNSAPDKSGLPSDRFSAERTGGSVSTLTIQRTQQEDSAVYLCASSPLLGSVNEQFFGPGTRLTVL.

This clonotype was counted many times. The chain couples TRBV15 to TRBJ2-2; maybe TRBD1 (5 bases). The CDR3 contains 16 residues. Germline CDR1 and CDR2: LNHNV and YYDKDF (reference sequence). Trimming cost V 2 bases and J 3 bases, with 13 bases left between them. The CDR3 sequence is CATSRKQAWDTGELFF. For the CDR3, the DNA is TGTGCCACCAGCAGAAAACAGGCGTGGGACACCGGGGAGCTGTTTTTT.

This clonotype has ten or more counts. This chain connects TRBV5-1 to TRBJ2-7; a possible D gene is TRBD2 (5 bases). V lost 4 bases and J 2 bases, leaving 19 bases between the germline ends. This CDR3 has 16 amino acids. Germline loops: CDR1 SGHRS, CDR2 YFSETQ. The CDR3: CASSALPGYLTYEQYF. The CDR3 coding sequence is TGCGCCAGCAGCGCCCTCCCGGGGTACTTAACCTACGAGCAGTACTTC. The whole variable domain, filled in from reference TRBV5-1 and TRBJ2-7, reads KAGVTQTPRYLIKTRGQQVTLSCSPISGHRSVSWYQQTPGQGLQFLFEYFSETQRNKGNFPGRFSGRQFSNSRSEMNVSTLELGDSALYLCASSALPGYLTYEQYFGPGTRLTVT.

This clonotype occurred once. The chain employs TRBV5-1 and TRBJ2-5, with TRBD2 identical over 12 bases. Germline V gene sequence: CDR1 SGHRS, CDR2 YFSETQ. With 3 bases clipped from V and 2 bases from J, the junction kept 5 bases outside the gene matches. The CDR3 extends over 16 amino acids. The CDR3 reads CASSSRLAGVQETQYF. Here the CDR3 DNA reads TGCGCCAGCAGCTCCCGACTAGCGGGAGTTCAAGAGACCCAGTACTTC.

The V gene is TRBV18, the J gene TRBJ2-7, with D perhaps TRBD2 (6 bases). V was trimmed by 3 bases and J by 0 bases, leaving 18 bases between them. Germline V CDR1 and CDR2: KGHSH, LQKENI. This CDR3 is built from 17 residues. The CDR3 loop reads CASSPVVEGPSSYEQYF. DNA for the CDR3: TGTGCCAGCTCACCGGTTGTGGAGGGACCAAGCTCCTACGAGCAGTACTTC.

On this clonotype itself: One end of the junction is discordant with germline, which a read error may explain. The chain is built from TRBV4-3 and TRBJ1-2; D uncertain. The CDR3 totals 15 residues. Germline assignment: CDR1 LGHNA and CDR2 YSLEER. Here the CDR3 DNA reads TGCACCAGCAGCCAAGAGATCACGCCTGAATATGGCTACACCTTC. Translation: CTSSQEITPEYGYTF.

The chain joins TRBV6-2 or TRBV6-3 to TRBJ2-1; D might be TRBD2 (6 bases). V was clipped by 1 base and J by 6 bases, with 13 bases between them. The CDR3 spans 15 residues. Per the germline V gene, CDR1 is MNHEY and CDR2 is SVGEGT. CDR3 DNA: TGTGCCAGCAGTTACTTCCGCGGGACCACCAATGAGCAGTTCTTC. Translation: CASSYFRGTTNEQFF.

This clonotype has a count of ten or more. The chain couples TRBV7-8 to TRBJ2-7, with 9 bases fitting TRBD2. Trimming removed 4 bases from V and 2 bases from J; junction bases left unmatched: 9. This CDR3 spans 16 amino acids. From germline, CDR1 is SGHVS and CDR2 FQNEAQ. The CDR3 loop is CASSSPGGRAPYEQYF. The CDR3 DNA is TGTGCCAGCAGCTCTCCTGGCGGGAGGGCCCCCTACGAGCAGTACTTC.

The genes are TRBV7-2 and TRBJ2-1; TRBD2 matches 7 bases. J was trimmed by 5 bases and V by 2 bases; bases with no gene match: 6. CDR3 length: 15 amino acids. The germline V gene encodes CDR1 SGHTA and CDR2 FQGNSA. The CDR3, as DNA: TGTGCCAGCAGCTTAACCGGGACTAAAGACAATGAGCAGTTCTTC. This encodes CASSLTGTKDNEQFF. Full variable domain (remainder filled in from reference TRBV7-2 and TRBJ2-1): GAGVSQSPSNKVTEKGKDVELRCDPISGHTALYWYRQSLGQGLEFLIYFQGNSAPDKSGLPSDRFSAERTGGSVSTLTIQRTQQEDSAVYLCASSLTGTKDNEQFFGPGTRLTVL.

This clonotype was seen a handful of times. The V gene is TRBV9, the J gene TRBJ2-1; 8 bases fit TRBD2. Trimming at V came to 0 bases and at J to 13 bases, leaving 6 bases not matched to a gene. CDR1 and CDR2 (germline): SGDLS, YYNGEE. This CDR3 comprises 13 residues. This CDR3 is CASSVDSSGGQFF. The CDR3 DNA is TGTGCCAGCAGCGTAGATAGCAGCGGGGGACAGTTCTTC.

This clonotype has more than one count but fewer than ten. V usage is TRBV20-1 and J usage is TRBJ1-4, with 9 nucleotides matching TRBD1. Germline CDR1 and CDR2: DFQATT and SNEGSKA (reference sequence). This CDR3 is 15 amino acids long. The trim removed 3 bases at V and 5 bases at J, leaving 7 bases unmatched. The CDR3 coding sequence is TGCAGTGCTAGGGTACCGGGACAGGGAAATGAAAAACTGTTTTTT. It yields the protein CSARVPGQGNEKLFF.

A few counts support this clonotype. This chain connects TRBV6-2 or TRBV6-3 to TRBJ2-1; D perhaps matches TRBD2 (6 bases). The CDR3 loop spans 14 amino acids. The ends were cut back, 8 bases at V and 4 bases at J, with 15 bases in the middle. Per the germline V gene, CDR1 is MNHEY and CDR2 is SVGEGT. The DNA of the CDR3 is TGTGCCAGCCACGGCGGGGAGAGATACAATGAGCAGTTCTTC. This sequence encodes CASHGGERYNEQFF.

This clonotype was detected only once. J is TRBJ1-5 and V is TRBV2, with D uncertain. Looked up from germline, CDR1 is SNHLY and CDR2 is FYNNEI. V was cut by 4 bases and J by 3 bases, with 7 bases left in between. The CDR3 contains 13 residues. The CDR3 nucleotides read TGTGCCAGCAGTGTAGACACCAATCAGCCCCAGCATTTT. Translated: CASSVDTNQPQHF. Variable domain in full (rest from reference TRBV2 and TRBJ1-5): EPEVTQTPSHQVTQMGQEVILRCVPISNHLYFYWYRQILGQKVEFLVSFYNNEISEKSEIFDDQFSVERPDGSNFTLKIRSTKLEDSAMYFCASSVDTNQPQHFGDGTRLSIL.

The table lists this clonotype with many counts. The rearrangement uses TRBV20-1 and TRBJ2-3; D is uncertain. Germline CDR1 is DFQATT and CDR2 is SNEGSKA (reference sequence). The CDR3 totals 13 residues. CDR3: CSTDDSNTDTQYF. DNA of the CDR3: TGCAGCACGGACGACTCAAACACAGATACGCAGTATTTT.

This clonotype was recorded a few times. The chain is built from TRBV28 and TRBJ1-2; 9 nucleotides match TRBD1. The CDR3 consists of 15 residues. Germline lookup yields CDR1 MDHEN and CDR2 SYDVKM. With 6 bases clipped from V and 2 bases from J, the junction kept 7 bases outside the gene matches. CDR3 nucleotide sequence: TGTGCCAGCAGATCTTCCGGGACAGGGAACTATGGCTACACCTTC. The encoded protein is CASRSSGTGNYGYTF.

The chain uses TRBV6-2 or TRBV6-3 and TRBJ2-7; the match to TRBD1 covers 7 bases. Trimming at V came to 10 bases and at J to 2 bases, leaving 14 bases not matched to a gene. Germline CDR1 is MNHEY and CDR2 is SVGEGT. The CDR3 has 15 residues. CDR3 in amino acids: CAILDRTGPPYEQYF. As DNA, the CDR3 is TGTGCCATCCTGGACAGGACGGGCCCCCCCTACGAGCAGTACTTC.

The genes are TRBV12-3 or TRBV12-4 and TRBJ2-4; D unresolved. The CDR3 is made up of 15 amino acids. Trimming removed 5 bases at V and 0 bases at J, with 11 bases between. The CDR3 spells CASSQSWIAKNIQYF. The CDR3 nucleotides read TGTGCCAGCAGTCAAAGCTGGATAGCCAAAAACATTCAGTACTTC.

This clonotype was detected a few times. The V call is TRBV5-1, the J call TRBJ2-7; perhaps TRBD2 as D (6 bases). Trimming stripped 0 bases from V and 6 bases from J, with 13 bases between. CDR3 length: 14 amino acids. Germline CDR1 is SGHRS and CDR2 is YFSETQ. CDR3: CASSLVAGMGEQYF. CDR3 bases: TGCGCCAGCAGCTTGGTTGCGGGAATGGGCGAGCAGTACTTC. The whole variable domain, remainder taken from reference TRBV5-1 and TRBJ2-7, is KAGVTQTPRYLIKTRGQQVTLSCSPISGHRSVSWYQQTPGQGLQFLFEYFSETQRNKGNFPGRFSGRQFSNSRSEMNVSTLELGDSALYLCASSLVAGMGEQYFGPGTRLTVT.

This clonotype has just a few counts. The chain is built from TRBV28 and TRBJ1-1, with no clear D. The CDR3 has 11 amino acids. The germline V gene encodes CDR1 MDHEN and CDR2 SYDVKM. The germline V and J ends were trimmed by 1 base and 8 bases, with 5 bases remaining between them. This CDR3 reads CASSLLGEAFF. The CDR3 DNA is TGTGCCAGCAGTTTATTGGGGGAAGCTTTCTTT.